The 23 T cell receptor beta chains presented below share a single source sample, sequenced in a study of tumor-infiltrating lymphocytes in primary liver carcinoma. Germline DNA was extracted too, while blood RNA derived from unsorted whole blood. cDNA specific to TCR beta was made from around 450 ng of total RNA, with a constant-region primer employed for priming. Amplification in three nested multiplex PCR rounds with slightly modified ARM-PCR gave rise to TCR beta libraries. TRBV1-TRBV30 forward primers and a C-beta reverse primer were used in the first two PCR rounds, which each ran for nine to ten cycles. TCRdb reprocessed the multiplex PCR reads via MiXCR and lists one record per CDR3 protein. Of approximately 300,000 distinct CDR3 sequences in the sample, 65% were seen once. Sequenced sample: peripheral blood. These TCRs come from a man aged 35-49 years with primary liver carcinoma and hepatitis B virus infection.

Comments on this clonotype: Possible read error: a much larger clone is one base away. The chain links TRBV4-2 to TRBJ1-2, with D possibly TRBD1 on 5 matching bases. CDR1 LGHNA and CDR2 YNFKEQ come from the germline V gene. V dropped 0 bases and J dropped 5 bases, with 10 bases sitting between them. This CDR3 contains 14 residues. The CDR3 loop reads CASSQDRGQYGYTF. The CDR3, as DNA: TGTGCCAGCAGCCAAGACCGGGGCCAGTATGGCTACACCTTC.

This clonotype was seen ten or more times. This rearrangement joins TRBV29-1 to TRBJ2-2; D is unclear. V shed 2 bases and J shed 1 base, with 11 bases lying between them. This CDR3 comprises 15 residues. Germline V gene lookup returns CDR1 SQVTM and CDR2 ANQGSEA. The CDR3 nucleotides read TGCAGCGTTGAATTTTTCGAAAGGAACACCGGGGAGCTGTTTTTT. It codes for CSVEFFERNTGELFF.

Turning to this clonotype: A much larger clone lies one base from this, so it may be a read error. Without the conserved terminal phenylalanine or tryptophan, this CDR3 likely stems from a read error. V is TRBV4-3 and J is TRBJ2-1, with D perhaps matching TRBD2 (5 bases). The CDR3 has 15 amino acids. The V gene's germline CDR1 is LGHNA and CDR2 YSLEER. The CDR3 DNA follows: TGTGCCAGCAGCCAAGAGAAGCGGATCCACAATGAGCAGTTCTTA. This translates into CASSQEKRIHNEQFL.

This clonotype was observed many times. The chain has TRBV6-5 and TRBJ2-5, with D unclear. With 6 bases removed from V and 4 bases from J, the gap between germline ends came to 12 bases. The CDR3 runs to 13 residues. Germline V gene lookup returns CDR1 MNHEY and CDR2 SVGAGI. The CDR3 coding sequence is TGTGCCAGCAGCGAACCCGGGTCAGAGACCCAGTACTTC. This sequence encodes CASSEPGSETQYF.

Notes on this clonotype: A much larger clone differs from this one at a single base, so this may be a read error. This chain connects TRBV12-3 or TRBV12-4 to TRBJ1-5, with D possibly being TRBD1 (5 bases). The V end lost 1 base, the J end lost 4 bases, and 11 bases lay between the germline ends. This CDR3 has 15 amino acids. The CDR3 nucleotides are TGTGCCAGCAGTTTAGATCACCGGACAAATCAGCCCCAGCATTTT. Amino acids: CASSLDHRTNQPQHF.

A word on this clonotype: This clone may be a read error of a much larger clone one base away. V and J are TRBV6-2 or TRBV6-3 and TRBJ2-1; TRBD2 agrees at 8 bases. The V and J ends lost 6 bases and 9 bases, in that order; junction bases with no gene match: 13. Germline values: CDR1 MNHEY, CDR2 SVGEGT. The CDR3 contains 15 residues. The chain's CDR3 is CASSIGCSGAAEQFF. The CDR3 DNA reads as TGTGCCAGCAGCATAGGGTGTAGCGGGGCCGCTGAGCAGTTCTTC.

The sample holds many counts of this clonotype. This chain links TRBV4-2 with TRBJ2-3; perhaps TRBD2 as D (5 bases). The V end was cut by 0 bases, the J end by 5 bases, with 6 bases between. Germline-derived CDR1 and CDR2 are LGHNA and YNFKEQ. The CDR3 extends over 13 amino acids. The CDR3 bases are TGTGCCAGCAGCCAAGACCGGGGAGATACGCAGTATTTT. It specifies CASSQDRGDTQYF.

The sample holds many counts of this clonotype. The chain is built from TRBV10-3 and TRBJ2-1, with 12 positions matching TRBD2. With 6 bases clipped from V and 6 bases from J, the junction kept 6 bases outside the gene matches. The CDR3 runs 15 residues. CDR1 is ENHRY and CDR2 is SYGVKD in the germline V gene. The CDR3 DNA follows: TGTGCCATCAGCCCCCGACTAGCGGGAGCCAATGAGCAGTTCTTC. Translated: CAISPRLAGANEQFF.

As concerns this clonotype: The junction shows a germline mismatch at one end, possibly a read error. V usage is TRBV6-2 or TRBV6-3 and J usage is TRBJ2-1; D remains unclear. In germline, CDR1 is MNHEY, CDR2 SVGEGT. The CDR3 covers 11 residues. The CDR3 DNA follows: TGTGCCTTACCTCCGTTCAATGAGCAATTCTTC. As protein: CALPPFNEQFF.

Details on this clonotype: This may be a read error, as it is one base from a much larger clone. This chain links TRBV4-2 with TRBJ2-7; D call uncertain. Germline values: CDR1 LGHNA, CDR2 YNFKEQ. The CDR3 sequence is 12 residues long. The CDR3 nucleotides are TGCGCCGGCAACCACAGCTCCTACGAGCAGTACTTC. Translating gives CAGNHSSYEQYF.

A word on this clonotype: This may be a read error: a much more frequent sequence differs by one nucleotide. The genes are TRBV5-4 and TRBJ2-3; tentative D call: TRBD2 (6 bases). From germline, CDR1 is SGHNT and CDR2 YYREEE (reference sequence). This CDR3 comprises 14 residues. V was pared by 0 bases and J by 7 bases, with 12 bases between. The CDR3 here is CASSLEGRDYTQYF. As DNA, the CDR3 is TGTGCCAGCAGCTTGGAGGGGCGGGATTATACGCAGTATTTT.

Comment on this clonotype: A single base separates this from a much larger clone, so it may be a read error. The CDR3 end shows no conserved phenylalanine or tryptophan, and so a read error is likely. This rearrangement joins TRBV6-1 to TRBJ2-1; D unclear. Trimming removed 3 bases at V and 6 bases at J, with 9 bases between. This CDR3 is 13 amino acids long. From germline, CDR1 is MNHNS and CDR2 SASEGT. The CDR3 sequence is CASSDLGANEQFL. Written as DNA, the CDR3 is TGTGCCAGCAGTGATTTAGGAGCCAATGAGCAGTTCTTA.

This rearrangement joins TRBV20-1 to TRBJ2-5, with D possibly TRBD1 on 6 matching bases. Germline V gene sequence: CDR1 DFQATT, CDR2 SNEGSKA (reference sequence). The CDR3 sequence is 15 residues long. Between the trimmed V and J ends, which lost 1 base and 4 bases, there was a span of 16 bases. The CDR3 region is CSARGGGGGLETQYF. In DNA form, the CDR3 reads TGCAGTGCTAGAGGAGGGGGTGGAGGTTTAGAGACCCAGTACTTC.

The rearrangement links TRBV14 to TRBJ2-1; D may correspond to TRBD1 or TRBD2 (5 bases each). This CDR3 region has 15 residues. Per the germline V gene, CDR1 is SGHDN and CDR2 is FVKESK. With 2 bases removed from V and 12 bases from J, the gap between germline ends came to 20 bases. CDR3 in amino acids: CASSQIAGLRDGQFF. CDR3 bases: TGTGCCAGCAGCCAAATTGCGGGTCTCAGGGATGGGCAGTTCTTC.

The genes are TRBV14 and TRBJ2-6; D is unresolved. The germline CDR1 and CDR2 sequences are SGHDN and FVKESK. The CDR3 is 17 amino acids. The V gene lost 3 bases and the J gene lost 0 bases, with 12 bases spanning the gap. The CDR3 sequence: CASSHGSSRSGANVLTF. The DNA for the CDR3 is TGTGCCAGCAGCCATGGTAGTTCACGCTCTGGGGCCAACGTCCTGACTTTC.

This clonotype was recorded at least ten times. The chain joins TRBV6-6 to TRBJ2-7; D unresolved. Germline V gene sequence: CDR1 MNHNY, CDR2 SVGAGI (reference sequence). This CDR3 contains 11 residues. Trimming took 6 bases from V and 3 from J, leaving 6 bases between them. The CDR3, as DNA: TGTGCCAGCAGCAAGTTCTACGAGCAGTACTTC. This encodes CASSKFYEQYF.

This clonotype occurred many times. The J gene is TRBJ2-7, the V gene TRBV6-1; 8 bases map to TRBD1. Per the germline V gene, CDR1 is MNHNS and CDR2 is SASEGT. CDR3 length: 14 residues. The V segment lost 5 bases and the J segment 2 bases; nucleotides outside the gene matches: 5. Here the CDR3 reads CASSTGTGPYEQYF. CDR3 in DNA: TGTGCCAGCAGTACCGGGACAGGACCCTACGAGCAGTACTTC.

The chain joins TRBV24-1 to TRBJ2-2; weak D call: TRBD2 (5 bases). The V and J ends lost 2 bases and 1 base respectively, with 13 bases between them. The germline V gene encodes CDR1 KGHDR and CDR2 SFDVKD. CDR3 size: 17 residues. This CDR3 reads CATSDYRTGMNTGELFF. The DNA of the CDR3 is TGTGCCACCAGTGATTACCGTACGGGGATGAACACCGGGGAGCTGTTTTTT.

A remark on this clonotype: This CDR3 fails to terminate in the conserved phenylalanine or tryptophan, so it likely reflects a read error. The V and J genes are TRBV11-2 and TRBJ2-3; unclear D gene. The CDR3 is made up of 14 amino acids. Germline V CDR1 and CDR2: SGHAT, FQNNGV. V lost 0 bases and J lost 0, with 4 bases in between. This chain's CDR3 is CASSLDGSTDTQYS. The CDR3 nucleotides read TGTGCCAGCAGCTTAGACGGAAGCACAGATACGCAGTATTCT.

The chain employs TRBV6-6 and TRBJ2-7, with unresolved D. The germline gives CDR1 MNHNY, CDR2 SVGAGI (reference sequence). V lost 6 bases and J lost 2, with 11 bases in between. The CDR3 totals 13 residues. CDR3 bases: TGTGCCAGCAGCCCGGAAGGAACCTACGAGCAGTACTTC. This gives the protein CASSPEGTYEQYF.

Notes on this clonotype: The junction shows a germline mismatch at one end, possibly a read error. This chain's CDR3 is CAISDGTRGQESQYF. CDR3 sequence (DNA): TGTGCCATCAGTGATGGGACTAGGGGCCAAGAGAGCCAGTACTTC. The chain joins TRBV10-3 to TRBJ2-5, with 8 bases matching TRBD2. Germline CDR1 ENHRY, CDR2 SYGVKD. This CDR3 comprises 15 residues.

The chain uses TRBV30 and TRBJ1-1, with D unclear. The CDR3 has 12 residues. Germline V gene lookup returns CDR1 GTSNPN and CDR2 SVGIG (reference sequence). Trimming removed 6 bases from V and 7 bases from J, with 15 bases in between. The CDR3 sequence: CACNTGRVEAFF. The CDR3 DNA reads TGTGCCTGTAATACGGGGAGAGTTGAAGCTTTCTTT. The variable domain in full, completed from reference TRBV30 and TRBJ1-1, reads SQTIHQWPATLVQPVGSPLSLECTVEGTSNPNLYWYRQAAGRGLQLLFYSVGIGQISSEVPQNLSASRPQDRQFILSSKKLLLSDSGFYLCACNTGRVEAFFGQGTRLTVV.

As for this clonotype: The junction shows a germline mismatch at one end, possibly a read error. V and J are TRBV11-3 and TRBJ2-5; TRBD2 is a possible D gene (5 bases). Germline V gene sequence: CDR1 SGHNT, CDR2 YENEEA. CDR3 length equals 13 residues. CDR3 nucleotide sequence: TGTGCCAGCATCGGGGAAGGAAGGGAGACACAGTACTTC. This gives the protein CASIGEGRETQYF.